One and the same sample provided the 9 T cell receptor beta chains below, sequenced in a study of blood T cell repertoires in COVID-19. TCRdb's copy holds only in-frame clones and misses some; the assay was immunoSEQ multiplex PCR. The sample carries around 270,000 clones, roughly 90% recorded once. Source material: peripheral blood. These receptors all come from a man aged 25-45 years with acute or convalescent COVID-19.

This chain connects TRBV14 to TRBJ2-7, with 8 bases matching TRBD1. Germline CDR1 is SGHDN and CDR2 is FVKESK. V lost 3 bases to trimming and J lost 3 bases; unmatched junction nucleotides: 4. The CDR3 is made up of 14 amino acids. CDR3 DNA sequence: TGTGCCAGCAGCCACGGACAGGGCAACTACGAGCAGTACTTC. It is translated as CASSHGQGNYEQYF.

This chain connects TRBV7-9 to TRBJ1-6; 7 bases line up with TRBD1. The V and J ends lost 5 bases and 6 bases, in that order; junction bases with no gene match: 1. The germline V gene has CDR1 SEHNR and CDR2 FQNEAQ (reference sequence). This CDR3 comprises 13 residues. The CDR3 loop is CASSDRVNSPLHF. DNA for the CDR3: TGTGCCAGCAGCGACAGGGTTAATTCACCCCTCCACTTT.

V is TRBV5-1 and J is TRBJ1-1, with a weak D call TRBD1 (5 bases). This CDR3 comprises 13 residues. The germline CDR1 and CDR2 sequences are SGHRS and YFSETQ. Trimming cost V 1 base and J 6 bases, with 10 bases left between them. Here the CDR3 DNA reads TGCGCCAGCAGCTTGAACCAGGGCCCTGAAGCTTTCTTT. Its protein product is CASSLNQGPEAFF.

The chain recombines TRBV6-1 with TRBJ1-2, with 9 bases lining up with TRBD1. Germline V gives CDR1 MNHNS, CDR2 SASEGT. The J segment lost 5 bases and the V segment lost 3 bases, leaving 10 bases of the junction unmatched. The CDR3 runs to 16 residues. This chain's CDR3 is CASSDYRDRDSYGYTF. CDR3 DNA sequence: TGTGCCAGCAGTGATTACCGGGACAGGGATTCTTATGGCTACACCTTC.

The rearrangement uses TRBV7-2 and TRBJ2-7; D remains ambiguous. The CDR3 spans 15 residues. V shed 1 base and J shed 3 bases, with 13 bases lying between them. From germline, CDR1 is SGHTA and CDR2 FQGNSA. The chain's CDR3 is CASSLGAESHYEQYF. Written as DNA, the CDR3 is TGTGCCAGCAGCTTAGGGGCAGAATCACACTACGAGCAGTACTTC. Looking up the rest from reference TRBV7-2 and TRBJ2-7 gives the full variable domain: GAGVSQSPSNKVTEKGKDVELRCDPISGHTALYWYRQSLGQGLEFLIYFQGNSAPDKSGLPSDRFSAERTGGSVSTLTIQRTQQEDSAVYLCASSLGAESHYEQYFGPGTRLTVT.

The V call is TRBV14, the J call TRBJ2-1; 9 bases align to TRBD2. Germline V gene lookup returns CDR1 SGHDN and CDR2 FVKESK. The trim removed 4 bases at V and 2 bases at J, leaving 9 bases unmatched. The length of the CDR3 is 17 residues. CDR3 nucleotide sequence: TGTGCCAGCAGCCTGTCAGGCGGGACTAGCACCTACAATGAGCAGTTCTTC. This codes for CASSLSGGTSTYNEQFF.

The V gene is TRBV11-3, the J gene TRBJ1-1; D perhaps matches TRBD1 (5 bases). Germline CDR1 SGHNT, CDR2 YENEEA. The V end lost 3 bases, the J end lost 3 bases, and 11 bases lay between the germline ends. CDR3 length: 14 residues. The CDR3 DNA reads TGTGCCAGCAGCTTGGGCAGGGAGGACACTGAAGCTTTCTTT. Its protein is CASSLGREDTEAFF.

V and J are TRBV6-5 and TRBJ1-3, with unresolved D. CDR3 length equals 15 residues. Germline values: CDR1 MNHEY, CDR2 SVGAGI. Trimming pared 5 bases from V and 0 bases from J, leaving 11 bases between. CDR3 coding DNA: TGTGCCAGCAGTACAGACCCAACCTCTGGAAACACCATATATTTT. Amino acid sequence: CASSTDPTSGNTIYF.

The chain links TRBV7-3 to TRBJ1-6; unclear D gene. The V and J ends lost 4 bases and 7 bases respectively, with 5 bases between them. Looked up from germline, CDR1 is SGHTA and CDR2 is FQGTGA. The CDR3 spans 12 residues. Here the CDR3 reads CASSSQNSPLHF. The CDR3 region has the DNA TGTGCCAGCAGCTCTCAGAATTCACCCCTCCACTTT.